In its sample, the clone carrying this T cell receptor (beta chain) was seen a few times. Its antigen is unknown. CDR1 and CDR2 (germline): LNHDA, SQIVND (reference sequence). V lost 5 bases, J lost 0 bases, and 13 bases lay in between. The CDR3 has 16 amino acids. Reverse transcribed after extraction, RNA yielded cDNA as the sequencing template. Libraries were prepared by immunoSEQ multiplex PCR; TCRdb keeps only in-frame clonotypes and omits some of them. The data show about 250,000 clones, with around three fifths seen just once and roughly 0.88% held by the top ten. The treatment: oral pan-JAK inhibitor, 5-10 mg twice daily. Sampling of alopecia areata patients yielded lesional scalp punch biopsies as well as peripheral blood. Researchers picked out CD4+ and CD8+ T cells from PBMCs by sorting. These data belong to a study of CD8+ T cells in alopecia areata. Study results and caveats: Scalp clonality, together with expanded CD8+ clones among the top 100, fell significantly with tofacitinib. It was lesional scalp, especially alopecia totalis/universalis, that showed higher clonality than normal scalp.

The starting material was CD4+ T cells sorted from blood, obtained around week 54, from a patient treated with tofacitinib. This clonotype originated in a human donor with alopecia areata. The rearrangement joins TRBV19 to TRBJ2-2; D remains unclear. The CDR3 sequence: CASSGRVPANTGELFF. The CDR3 region has the DNA TGTGCCAGTAGTGGCCGGGTCCCCGCGAACACCGGGGAGCTGTTTTTT.